Listed here is a single T cell receptor beta chain. The source of the sample is a study of PD-L1 blockade in urothelial cancer. The time point is: pretreatment peripheral blood. Germline V gives CDR1 KGHSH, CDR2 LQKENI. This CDR3 has 15 residues. The J segment lost 7 bases and the V segment lost 3 bases, leaving 8 bases of the junction unmatched. TCRdb's table, derived via immunoSEQ multiplex PCR, lists solely in-frame clones and lacks some. Of about 79,000 clones listed, approximately 84% are singletons. The specimen comprised PBMCs, sampled around atezolizumab (anti-PD-L1) treatment. The chain is built from TRBV18 and TRBJ2-1, with 8 bases that match TRBD2. The sequence was obtained from a man aged 55 to 69 with urothelial cancer. CDR3 DNA sequence: TGTGCCAGCTCACCGGATCTAGCGGGTCCGAATGAGCAGTTCTTC. Its protein is CASSPDLAGPNEQFF.